This T cell receptor beta chain was captured by sequencing in a study of blood T cell repertoires in COVID-19. This CDR3 has 14 amino acids. Germline trimming cut 5 bases from V and 4 bases from J; bases unmatched to any gene: 3. Germline CDR1 reads MDHEN; CDR2 reads SYDVKM. Sequencing used immunoSEQ multiplex PCR; TCRdb keeps in-frame clones, though not all of them. The data contain 130,000 or so clones, 70% to 90% of them singletons. This chain uses TRBV28 with TRBJ2-7, with 12 bases aligning to TRBD1. This TCR came from a man aged 70 or older with active COVID-19. Sequencing was carried out using peripheral blood. The CDR3 DNA is TGTGCCAGCAGTGGGACAGGGGGCTCTTACGAGCAGTACTTC. It codes for CASSGTGGSYEQYF.